The rows below give T cell receptor beta chains drawn from one sample of a study of identical twins. Via MiXCR, TCRdb re-called the 5' RACE reads, giving one row per CDR3 protein. Of about 520,000 distinct CDR3 sequences in the sample, roughly 21% were seen once. Another study also made use of these data, one on T cells expressing NK-cell markers.

What was sequenced was CD4+ T cells sorted from blood. These receptors were collected from a woman under 30 in good health. The CDR3 runs from the conserved cysteine through the conserved F or W. A D gene is named only where the DNA matches it firmly. Expanded clones get a size class; other rows say once, few or many, or leave the size out.

TRBV7-2,TRBJ2-4,TRBD2,few,CASSPRGDKNIQYF,TGTGCCAGCAGCCCTCGGGGGGACAAAAACATTCAGTACTTC
TRBV20-1,TRBJ1-1,-,few,CSAKEKNTEAFF,TGCAGTGCTAAGGAGAAGAACACTGAAGCTTTCTTT
TRBV6-1,TRBJ2-5,-,-,CASSDYQTQYF,TGTGCCAGCAGTGACTATCAGACCCAGTACTTC
TRBV5-6,TRBJ1-2,-,few,CASSLDTREDGYTF,TGTGCCAGCAGCTTGGATACCAGGGAAGATGGCTACACCTTC
TRBV12-3/TRBV12-4,TRBJ1-5,-,few,CASSLAVGGAVQPQHF,TGTGCCAGCAGTTTAGCTGTGGGGGGCGCGGTTCAGCCCCAGCATTTT
TRBV20-1,TRBJ2-3,-,-,CSALARGGSSTDTQYF,TGCAGTGCCCTGGCGCGGGGAGGTTCTAGCACAGATACGCAGTATTTT
TRBV29-1,TRBJ1-2,-,-,CSATLGSENYGYTF,TGCAGCGCCACTTTAGGCAGTGAGAACTATGGCTACACCTTC
TRBV5-1,TRBJ1-2,-,-,CASSSTGTSYGYTF,TGCGCCAGCAGCTCCACAGGGACAAGCTATGGCTACACCTTC
TRBV27,TRBJ1-5,-,-,CASSLSAGGDRQPQHF,TGTGCCAGCAGTTTATCTGCCGGGGGAGACCGTCAGCCCCAGCATTTT
TRBV7-6,TRBJ2-1,-,few,CASSLGSARSYNEQFF,TGTGCCAGCAGCTTAGGATCTGCCAGATCCTACAATGAGCAGTTCTTC
TRBV4-3,TRBJ2-1,-,-,CASSQEGGLEQFF,TGCGCCAGCAGCCAAGAAGGCGGTCTCGAGCAGTTCTTC
TRBV4-2,TRBJ2-3,TRBD2,-,CASSQGGSGGAGDTQYF,TGTGCCAGCAGCCAAGGAGGTAGCGGGGGGGCAGGAGATACGCAGTATTTT
TRBV7-6,TRBJ1-1,-,few,CASSLGFGEAFF,TGTGCCAGCAGCTTAGGGTTTGGAGAAGCTTTCTTT
TRBV10-3,TRBJ2-1,TRBD2,few,CATGGAGDYNEQFF,TGTGCCACCGGAGGGGCGGGGGATTACAATGAGCAGTTCTTC
TRBV11-2,TRBJ2-2,TRBD1,-,CASSSQGADTGELFF,TGTGCCAGCAGCTCCCAGGGGGCAGACACCGGGGAGCTGTTTTTT
TRBV6-5,TRBJ2-1,TRBD2,many,CASSSEFGRKNEQFF,TGTGCCAGCAGTTCGGAATTCGGGAGGAAGAATGAGCAGTTCTTC
TRBV6-1,TRBJ2-3,TRBD1,few,CASRLTGADTQYF,TGTGCCAGCAGGCTCACAGGGGCAGATACGCAGTATTTT
TRBV7-6,TRBJ1-1,-,-,CASSLVGDLGDNTEAFF,TGTGCCAGCAGCTTAGTAGGGGACCTGGGGGATAACACTGAAGCTTTCTTT
TRBV5-1,TRBJ2-1,TRBD2,-,CASSLVGLAENEQFF,TGCGCCAGCAGCTTGGTAGGACTAGCAGAGAATGAGCAGTTCTTC
TRBV12-3/TRBV12-4,TRBJ1-5,-,many,CASSLRQVNQPQHF,TGTGCCAGCAGTTTGAGACAGGTCAATCAGCCCCAGCATTTT
TRBV20-1,TRBJ2-3,TRBD2,-,CSARSGASTDTQYF,TGCAGTGCTAGGAGCGGGGCTAGCACAGATACGCAGTATTTT
TRBV19,TRBJ1-1,-,few,CASTLNRRSWTEAFF,TGTGCCAGTACATTAAACCGGAGGTCGTGGACTGAAGCTTTCTTT
TRBV29-1,TRBJ1-1,TRBD1,few,CSVETGHEAFF,TGCAGCGTAGAGACAGGGCATGAAGCTTTCTTT
TRBV20-1,TRBJ2-2,-,few,CSATGTLGGELFF,TGCAGTGCTACGGGGACCCTGGGCGGGGAGCTGTTTTTT
TRBV7-9,TRBJ2-3,-,many,CASSSDPSTDTQYF,TGTGCCAGCAGCTCAGATCCTAGCACAGATACGCAGTATTTT
TRBV4-3,TRBJ2-3,-,-,CASSIGSGSTDTQYF,TGCGCCAGCAGCATCGGGAGCGGAAGCACAGATACGCAGTATTTT
TRBV7-9,TRBJ1-4,-,few,CASGSQGTTNEKLFF,TGTGCCAGCGGGTCTCAGGGTACAACTAATGAAAAACTGTTTTTT
TRBV6-1,TRBJ2-7,TRBD2,-,CASRELAGDGYEQYF,TGTGCCAGCAGAGAACTAGCGGGAGACGGGTACGAGCAGTACTTC
TRBV5-1,TRBJ2-1,-,many,CASSPGGGGRGNEQFF,TGCGCCAGCAGCCCGGGAGGGGGCGGCAGGGGAAATGAGCAGTTCTTC
TRBV20-1,TRBJ2-3,-,few,CSAIRRSSTDTQYF,TGCAGTGCCATACGTCGTTCTAGCACAGATACGCAGTATTTT
TRBV10-3,TRBJ2-1,TRBD2,-,CASRPSGGSDEQFF,TGTGCCTCCCGACCTAGCGGGGGAAGCGATGAGCAGTTCTTC
TRBV10-3,TRBJ1-2,-,few,CAIGRVRGDYGYTF,TGTGCCATCGGGAGGGTTCGCGGAGACTATGGCTACACCTTC
TRBV5-1,TRBJ1-2,-,-,CASSSGPTLNYGYTF,TGCGCCAGCAGCTCGGGACCGACCCTAAACTATGGCTACACCTTC
TRBV7-2,TRBJ2-7,-,-,CASSLAVGAENEQYF,TGTGCCAGCAGCTTAGCGGTTGGGGCAGAAAACGAGCAGTACTTC
TRBV29-1,TRBJ1-2,-,few,CSAHRRGEYGYTF,TGCAGCGCTCACCGACGGGGAGAGTATGGCTACACCTTC
TRBV7-2,TRBJ2-1,-,few,CASSLVLAYDEQFF,TGTGCCAGCAGCTTAGTCCTAGCTTACGATGAGCAGTTCTTC
TRBV5-1,TRBJ2-2,TRBD1,-,CASSLQGDHTGELFF,TGCGCCAGCAGCTTACAGGGGGACCACACCGGGGAGCTGTTTTTT
TRBV9,TRBJ1-5,TRBD1,few,CASSGQGSQPQHF,TGTGCCAGCAGCGGACAGGGTAGCCAGCCCCAGCATTTT
TRBV12-5,TRBJ1-2,-,few,CARGGRDGYYGYTF,TGTGCTAGAGGGGGGCGGGATGGGTACTATGGCTACACCTTC
TRBV20-1,TRBJ2-3,-,-,CSASSSSGGPSTDTQYF,TGCAGTGCTAGCTCGTCGTCCGGAGGCCCTAGCACAGATACGCAGTATTTT
TRBV9,TRBJ2-1,TRBD1,-,CASSPTGGRSIEQFF,TGTGCCAGCAGCCCAACAGGGGGCCGATCAATTGAGCAGTTCTTC
TRBV9,TRBJ2-7,-,-,CASSVGPGRTSYEQYF,TGTGCCAGCAGCGTAGGCCCCGGCCGCACCTCCTACGAGCAGTACTTC
TRBV2,TRBJ2-2,-,-,CASRKTEINTGELFF,TGTGCCAGCAGAAAGACAGAGATCAACACCGGGGAGCTGTTTTTT
TRBV5-1,TRBJ1-2,-,few,CASRFTGTNYGYTF,TGCGCCAGCAGATTTACAGGGACTAACTATGGCTACACCTTC
TRBV20-1,TRBJ2-5,-,-,CSARKYDRWQETQYF,TGCAGTGCTAGAAAATATGACAGATGGCAAGAGACCCAGTACTTC
TRBV12-3/TRBV12-4,TRBJ2-7,-,-,CASSPLQGSEQYF,TGTGCCAGCAGTCCCCTACAGGGCTCCGAGCAGTACTTC
TRBV6-1,TRBJ2-5,TRBD1,-,CASRAGTALGETQYF,TGTGCCAGCAGGGCAGGGACAGCCCTTGGAGAGACCCAGTACTTC
TRBV25-1,TRBJ2-1,-,-,CASSELATSYNEQFF,TGTGCCAGCAGTGAACTAGCGACCTCCTACAATGAGCAGTTCTTC
TRBV5-1,TRBJ2-7,-,-,CASSLGGHLSYEQYF,TGCGCCAGCAGCTTGGGGGGACACCTCTCCTACGAGCAGTACTTC
TRBV12-3/TRBV12-4,TRBJ2-2,TRBD2,many,CASNAEWGLEETGELFF,TGTGCCAGCAATGCCGAATGGGGACTAGAAGAAACCGGGGAGCTGTTTTTT
TRBV20-1,TRBJ2-3,TRBD2,-,CSARNRGVLDTQYF,TGCAGTGCTAGGAATCGGGGGGTGCTGGATACGCAGTATTTT
TRBV10-3,TRBJ2-5,TRBD1,-,CAIKGGRGQETQYF,TGTGCCATCAAAGGGGGCAGGGGCCAAGAGACCCAGTACTTC
TRBV20-1,TRBJ2-3,-,few,CSARDPQRPDTQYF,TGCAGTGCTAGAGATCCCCAGCGACCCGATACGCAGTATTTT
TRBV6-5,TRBJ2-1,TRBD1,many,CASSSGMAGGREQFF,TGTGCCAGCAGTTCCGGAATGGCAGGGGGCCGTGAGCAGTTCTTC
TRBV20-1,TRBJ1-2,-,-,CSAASVRAPSYTF,TGCAGTGCTGCATCGGTAAGGGCGCCAAGCTACACCTTC
TRBV18,TRBJ2-7,-,-,CASSPRFNKDTYEQYF,TGTGCCAGCTCACCACGATTCAATAAGGACACCTACGAGCAGTACTTC
TRBV19,TRBJ1-5,-,-,CASSLVFRTGNQPQHF,TGTGCCAGTAGCCTCGTTTTTAGGACAGGCAATCAGCCCCAGCATTTT